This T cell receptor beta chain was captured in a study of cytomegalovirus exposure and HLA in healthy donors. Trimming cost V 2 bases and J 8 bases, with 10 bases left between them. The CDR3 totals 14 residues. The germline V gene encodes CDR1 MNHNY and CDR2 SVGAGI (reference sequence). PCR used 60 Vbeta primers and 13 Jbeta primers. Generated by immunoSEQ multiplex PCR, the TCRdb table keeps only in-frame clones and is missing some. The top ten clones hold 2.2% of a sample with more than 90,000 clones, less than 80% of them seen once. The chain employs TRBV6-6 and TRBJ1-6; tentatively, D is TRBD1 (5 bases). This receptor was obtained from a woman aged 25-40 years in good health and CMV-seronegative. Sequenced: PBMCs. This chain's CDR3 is CASSYMGEDSPLHF. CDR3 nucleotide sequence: TGTGCCAGCAGTTACATGGGGGAGGATTCACCCCTCCACTTT.